This T cell receptor beta chain was profiled in a study of sequential checkpoint blockade in melanoma. The protocol was immunoSEQ multiplex PCR, while the TCRdb copy is restricted to in-frame clones and leaves out a portion. The sample lists 20,000 to 25,000 clones; roughly 82% were seen once. Treatment reported: randomized to nivolumab then ipilimumab (arm A) or the reverse (arm B). Per germline, CDR1 MDHEN and CDR2 SYDVKM. V lost 3 bases and J lost 5; bases outside the gene matches: 14. There are 18 residues in the CDR3. The chain is built from TRBV28 and TRBJ1-5; 9 bases map to TRBD1. The TCR comes from a human donor with melanoma. Material: CD8+ T cells sorted from blood (inferred from file names), obtained from a patient given nivolumab and ipilimumab in sequence. This CDR3 is CASSFGWGTGLEDQPQHF. The CDR3 DNA reads TGTGCCAGCAGTTTCGGCTGGGGGACAGGGCTCGAGGATCAGCCCCAGCATTTT.